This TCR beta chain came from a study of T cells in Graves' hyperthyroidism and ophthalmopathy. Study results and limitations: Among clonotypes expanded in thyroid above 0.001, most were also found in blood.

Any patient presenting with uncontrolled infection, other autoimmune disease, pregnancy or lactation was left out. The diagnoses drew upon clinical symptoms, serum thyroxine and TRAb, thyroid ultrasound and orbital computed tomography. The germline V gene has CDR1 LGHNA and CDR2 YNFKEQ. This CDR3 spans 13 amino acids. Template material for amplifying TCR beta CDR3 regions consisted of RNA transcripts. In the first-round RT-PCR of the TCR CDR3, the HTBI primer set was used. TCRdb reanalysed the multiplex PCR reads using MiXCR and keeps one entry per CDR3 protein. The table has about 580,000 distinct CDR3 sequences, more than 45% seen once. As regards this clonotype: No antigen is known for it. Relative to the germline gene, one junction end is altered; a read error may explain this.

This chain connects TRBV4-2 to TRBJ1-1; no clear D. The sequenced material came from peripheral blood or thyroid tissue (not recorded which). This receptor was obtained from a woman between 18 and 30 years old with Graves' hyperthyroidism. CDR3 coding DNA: TGTGCCAACAGCCGAACAGAGAACACTGAAGCCTTCTTT. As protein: CANSRTENTEAFF.